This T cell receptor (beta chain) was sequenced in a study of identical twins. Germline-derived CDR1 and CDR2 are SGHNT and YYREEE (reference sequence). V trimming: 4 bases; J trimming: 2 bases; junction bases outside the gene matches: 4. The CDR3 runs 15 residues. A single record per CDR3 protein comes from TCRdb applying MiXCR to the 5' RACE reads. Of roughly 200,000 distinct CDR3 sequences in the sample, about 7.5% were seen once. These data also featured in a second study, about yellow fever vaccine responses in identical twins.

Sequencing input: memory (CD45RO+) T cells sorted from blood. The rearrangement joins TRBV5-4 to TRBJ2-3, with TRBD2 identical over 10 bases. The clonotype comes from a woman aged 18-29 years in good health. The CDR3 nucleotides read TGTGCCAGCAGCCCCAGCGGGAGGGTCACAGATACGCAGTATTTT. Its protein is CASSPSGRVTDTQYF.